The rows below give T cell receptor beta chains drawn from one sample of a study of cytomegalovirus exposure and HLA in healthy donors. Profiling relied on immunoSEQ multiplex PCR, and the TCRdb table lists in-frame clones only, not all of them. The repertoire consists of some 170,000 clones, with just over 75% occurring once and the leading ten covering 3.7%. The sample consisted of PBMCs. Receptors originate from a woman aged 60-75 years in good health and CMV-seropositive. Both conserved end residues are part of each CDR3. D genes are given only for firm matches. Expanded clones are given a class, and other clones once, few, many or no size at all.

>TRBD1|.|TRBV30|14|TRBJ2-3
CAWGRGLFTDTQYF
TGTGCCTGGGGCAGGGGGCTCTTCACAGATACGCAGTATTTT
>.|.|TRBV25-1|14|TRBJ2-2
CASSESQNTGELFF
TGTGCCAGCAGTGAATCCCAGAACACCGGGGAGCTGTTTTTT
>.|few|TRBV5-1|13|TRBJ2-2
CASRSQVTGELFF
TGCGCCAGCAGGTCCCAGGTCACCGGGGAGCTGTTTTTT
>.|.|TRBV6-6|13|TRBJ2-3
CASEPSEADTQYF
TGTGCCAGCGAACCTTCGGAGGCAGATACGCAGTATTTT
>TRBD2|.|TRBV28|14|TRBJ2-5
CASKISGSIETQYF
TGTGCCAGCAAAATTAGCGGGAGTATAGAGACCCAGTACTTC
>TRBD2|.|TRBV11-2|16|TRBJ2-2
CANSARGRGLSGELFF
TGTGCCAACAGCGCCAGAGGGAGGGGACTATCCGGGGAGCTGTTTTTT
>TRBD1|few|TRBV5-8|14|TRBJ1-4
CASSRTGAPEKLFF
TGTGCCAGCAGCCGGACAGGGGCCCCAGAAAAACTGTTTTTT
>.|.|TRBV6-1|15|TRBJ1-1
CASRWGGGLNTEAFF
TGTGCCAGCCGCTGGGGGGGCGGGTTGAACACTGAAGCTTTCTTT
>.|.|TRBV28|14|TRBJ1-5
CASSLDGGGQPQHF
TGTGCCAGCAGTTTGGATGGCGGGGGACAGCCCCAGCATTTT
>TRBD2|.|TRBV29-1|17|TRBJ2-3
CSVEGLAGDFSTDTQYF
TGCAGCGTTGAAGGCCTAGCGGGGGACTTTAGCACAGATACGCAGTATTTT
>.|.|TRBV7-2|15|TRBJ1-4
CASSLMHGAGEKLFF
TGTGCCAGCAGCTTGATGCACGGGGCGGGGGAAAAACTGTTTTTT
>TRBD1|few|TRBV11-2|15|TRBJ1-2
CASSSIMGDRDGYTF
TGTGCCAGCAGCTCGATTATGGGGGACAGGGACGGCTACACCTTC
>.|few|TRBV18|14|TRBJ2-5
CASSLDGIIRTADF
TGTGCCAGCTCACTCGACGGGATTATTAGAACCGCAGACTTC
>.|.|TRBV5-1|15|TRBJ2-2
CASSLGQGGILGLFF
TGCGCCAGCAGCTTGGGACAGGGAGGAATCCTAGGGCTGTTTTTT
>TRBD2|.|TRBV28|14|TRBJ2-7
CASLVGGPSGEQYF
TGTGCCAGTCTAGTGGGAGGGCCCTCGGGCGAGCAGTACTTC
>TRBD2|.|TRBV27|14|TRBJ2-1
CASRRGGSYNEQFF
TGTGCCAGCAGACGGGGGGGCTCCTACAATGAGCAGTTCTTC
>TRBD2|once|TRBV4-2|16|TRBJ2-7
CASSQESLLAAEEQYF
TGTGCCAGCAGCCAAGAGTCGCTACTAGCGGCGGAGGAGCAGTACTTC
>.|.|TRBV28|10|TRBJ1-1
CASKRGWAFF
TGTGCCAGCAAGAGAGGGTGGGCTTTCTTT
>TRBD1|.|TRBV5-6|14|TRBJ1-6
CASRAGTGSSPLHF
TGTGCCAGCAGGGCCGGGACAGGGAGTTCACCCCTCCACTTT
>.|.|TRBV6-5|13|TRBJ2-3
CASRSEIPDTQYF
TGTGCCAGCAGGTCGGAGATCCCAGATACGCAGTATTTT
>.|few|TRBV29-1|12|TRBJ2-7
CSVVDKTYEQYF
TGCAGCGTTGTGGACAAAACCTACGAGCAGTACTTC
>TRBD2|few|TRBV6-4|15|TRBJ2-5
CASQVSGGAGETQYF
TGTGCCAGCCAAGTTAGCGGGGGGGCGGGAGAGACCCAGTACTTC
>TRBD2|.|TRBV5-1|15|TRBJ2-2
CASSGLAGDTGELFF
TGCGCCAGCAGCGGCCTAGCGGGGGACACCGGGGAGCTGTTTTTT
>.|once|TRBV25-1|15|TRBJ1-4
CASSEFWQKNEKLFF
TGTGCCAGCAGTGAATTTTGGCAGAAGAATGAAAAACTGTTTTTT
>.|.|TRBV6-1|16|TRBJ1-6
CASSENDGLGYSPLHF
TGTGCCAGCAGTGAAAACGATGGACTGGGATATTCACCCCTCCACTTT
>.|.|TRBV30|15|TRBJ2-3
CAWSAFGGPTDTQYF
TGTGCCTGGAGTGCCTTCGGGGGGCCCACAGATACGCAGTATTTT
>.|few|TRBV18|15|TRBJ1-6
CASSPQTGGNSPLHF
TGTGCCAGCTCACCACAGACAGGAGGAAATTCACCCCTCCACTTT
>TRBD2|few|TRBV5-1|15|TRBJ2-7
CASSLWTSGKGEQYF
TGCGCCAGCAGCTTGTGGACTAGCGGGAAAGGGGAGCAGTACTTC
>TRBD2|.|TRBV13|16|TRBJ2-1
CASSLGLAGGPNEQFF
TGTGCCAGCAGCCTCGGACTAGCGGGAGGGCCGAATGAGCAGTTCTTC